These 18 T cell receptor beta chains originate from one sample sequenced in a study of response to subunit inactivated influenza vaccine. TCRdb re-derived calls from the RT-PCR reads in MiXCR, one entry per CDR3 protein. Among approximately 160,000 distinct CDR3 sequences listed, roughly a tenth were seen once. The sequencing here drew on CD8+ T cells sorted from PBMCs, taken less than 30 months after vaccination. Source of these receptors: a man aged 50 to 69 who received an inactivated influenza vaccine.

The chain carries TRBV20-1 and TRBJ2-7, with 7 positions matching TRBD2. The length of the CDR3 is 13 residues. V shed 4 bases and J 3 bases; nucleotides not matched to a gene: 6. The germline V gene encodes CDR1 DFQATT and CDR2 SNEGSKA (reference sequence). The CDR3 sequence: CSAKMAGDYEQYF. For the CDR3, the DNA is TGCAGTGCTAAGATGGCGGGAGACTACGAGCAGTACTTC.

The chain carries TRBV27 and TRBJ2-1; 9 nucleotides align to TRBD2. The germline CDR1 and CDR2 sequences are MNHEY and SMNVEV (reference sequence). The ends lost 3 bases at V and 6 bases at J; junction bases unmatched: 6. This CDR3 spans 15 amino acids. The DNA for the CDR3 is TGTGCCAGCAGTTTGTCAGCGGGAGGAGCCAATGAGCAGTTCTTC. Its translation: CASSLSAGGANEQFF.

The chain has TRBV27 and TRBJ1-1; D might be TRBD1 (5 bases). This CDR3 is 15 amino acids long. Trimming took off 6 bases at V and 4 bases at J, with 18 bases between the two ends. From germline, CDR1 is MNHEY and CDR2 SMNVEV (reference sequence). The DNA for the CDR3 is TGTGCCAGCAGACCTATCGGGGCGATGGGCACTGAAGCTTTCTTT. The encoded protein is CASRPIGAMGTEAFF.

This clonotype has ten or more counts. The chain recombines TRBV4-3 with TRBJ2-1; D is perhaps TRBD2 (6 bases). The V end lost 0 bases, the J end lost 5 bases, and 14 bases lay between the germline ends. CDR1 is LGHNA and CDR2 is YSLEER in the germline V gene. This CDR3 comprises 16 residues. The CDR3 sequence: CASSQDSWTTNNEQFF. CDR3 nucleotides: TGCGCCAGCAGCCAAGATAGTTGGACTACGAACAATGAGCAGTTCTTC.

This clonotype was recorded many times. The CDR3 coding sequence is TGTGCCAGCAGTTACTCGGTGTCCTACGAGCAGTACTTC. This sequence encodes CASSYSVSYEQYF. This sequence joins TRBV6-5 and TRBJ2-7; D is uncertain. Per the germline V gene, CDR1 is MNHEY and CDR2 is SVGAGI. Trimming pared 0 bases from V and 1 base from J, leaving 4 bases between. CDR3 length: 13 amino acids.

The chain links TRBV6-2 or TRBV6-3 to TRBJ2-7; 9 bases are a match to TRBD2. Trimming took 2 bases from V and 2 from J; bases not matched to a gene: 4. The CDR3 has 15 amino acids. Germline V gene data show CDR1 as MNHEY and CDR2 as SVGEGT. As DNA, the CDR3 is TGTGCCAGCAGTTACCGTAGCGGGGGAGCCTACGAGCAGTACTTC. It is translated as CASSYRSGGAYEQYF.

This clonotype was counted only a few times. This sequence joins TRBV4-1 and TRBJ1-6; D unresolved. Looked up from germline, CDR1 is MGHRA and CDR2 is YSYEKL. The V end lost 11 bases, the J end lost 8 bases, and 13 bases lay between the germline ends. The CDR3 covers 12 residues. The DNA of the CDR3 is TGCGCCGTCAGCCAAGCTGATTCACCCCTCCACTTT. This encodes CAVSQADSPLHF.

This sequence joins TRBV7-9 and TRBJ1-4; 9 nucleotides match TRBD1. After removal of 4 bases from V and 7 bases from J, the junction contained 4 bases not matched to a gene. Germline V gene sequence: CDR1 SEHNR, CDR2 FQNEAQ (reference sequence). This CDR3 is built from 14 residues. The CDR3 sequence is CASSSNRGLEKLFF. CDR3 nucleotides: TGTGCCAGCAGCTCCAACAGGGGGCTTGAAAAACTGTTTTTT.

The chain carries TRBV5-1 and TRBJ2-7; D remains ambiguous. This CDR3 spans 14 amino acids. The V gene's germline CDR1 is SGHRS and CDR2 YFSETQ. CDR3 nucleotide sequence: TGCGCTGGCAGCTTGAAATCTTCAACCTACGAGCAGTACTTC. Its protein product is CAGSLKSSTYEQYF.

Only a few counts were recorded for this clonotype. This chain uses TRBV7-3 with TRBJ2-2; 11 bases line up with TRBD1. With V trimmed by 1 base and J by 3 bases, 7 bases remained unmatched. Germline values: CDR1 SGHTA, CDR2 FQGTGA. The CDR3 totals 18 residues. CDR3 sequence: CASSLINRTGGDTGELFF. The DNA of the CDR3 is TGTGCCAGCAGCTTAATTAATCGGACAGGGGGCGACACCGGGGAGCTGTTTTTT.

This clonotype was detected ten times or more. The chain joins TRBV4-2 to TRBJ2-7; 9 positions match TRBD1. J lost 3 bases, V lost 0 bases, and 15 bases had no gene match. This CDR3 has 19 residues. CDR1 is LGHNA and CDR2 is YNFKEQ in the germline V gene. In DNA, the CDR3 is TGTGCCAGCAGCCAAGAAACGTCATACCGGGACAGGGCCCTCTACGAGCAGTACTTC. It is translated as CASSQETSYRDRALYEQYF.

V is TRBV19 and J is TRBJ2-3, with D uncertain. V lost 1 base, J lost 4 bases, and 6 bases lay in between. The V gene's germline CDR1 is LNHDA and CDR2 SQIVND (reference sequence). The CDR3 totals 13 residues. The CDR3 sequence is CASSIVGADTQYF. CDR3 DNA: TGTGCCAGTAGTATAGTAGGCGCAGATACGCAGTATTTT.

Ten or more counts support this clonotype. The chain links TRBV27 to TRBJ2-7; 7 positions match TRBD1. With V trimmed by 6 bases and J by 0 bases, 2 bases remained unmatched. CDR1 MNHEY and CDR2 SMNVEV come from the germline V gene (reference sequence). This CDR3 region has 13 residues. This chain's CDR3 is CASRGDSSYEQYF. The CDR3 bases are TGTGCCAGCAGGGGGGACAGCTCCTACGAGCAGTACTTC.

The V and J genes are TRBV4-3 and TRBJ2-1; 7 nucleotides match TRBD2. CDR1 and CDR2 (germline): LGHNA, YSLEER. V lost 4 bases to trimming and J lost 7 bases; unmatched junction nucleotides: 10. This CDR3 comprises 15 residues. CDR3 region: CASSLSDPRGNEQFF. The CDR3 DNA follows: TGCGCCAGCAGCCTATCGGACCCGCGGGGGAATGAGCAGTTCTTC.

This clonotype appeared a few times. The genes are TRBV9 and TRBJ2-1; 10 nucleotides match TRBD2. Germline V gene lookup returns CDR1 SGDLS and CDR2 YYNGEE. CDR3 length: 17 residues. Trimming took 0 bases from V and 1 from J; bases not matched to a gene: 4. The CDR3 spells CASSVGSSGSSYNEQFF. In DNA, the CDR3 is TGTGCCAGCAGCGTAGGCTCTAGCGGGAGTTCCTACAATGAGCAGTTCTTC. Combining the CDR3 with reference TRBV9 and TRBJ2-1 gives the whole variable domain DSGVTQTPKHLITATGQRVTLRCSPRSGDLSVYWYQQSLDQGLQFLIQYYNGEERAKGNILERFSAQQFPDLHSELNLSSLELGDSALYFCASSVGSSGSSYNEQFFGPGTRLTVL.

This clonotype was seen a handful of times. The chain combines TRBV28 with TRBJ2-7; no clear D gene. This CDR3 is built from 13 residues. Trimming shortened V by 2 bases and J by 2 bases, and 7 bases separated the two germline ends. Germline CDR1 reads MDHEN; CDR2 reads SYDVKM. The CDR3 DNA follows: TGTGCCAGCAGTTTAAGTGCCGCCTACGAGCAGTACTTC. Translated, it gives CASSLSAAYEQYF.

As DNA, the CDR3 is TGTGCCAGCAGCCAGAGGGGAGCAGATACGCAGTATTTT. It codes for CASSQRGADTQYF. The chain employs TRBV7-9 and TRBJ2-3; TRBD1 or TRBD2 may be the D gene (5 bases each). There are 13 residues in the CDR3. Trimming took off 5 bases at V and 4 bases at J, with 10 bases between the two ends. Germline V gives CDR1 SEHNR, CDR2 FQNEAQ (reference sequence).

CDR3 nucleotide sequence: TGTGCCAGCAGCTTAGCTCCCCGGGAAACAGGCCAGTACTTC. Its protein is CASSLAPRETGQYF. J is TRBJ2-5 and V is TRBV7-9; D assignment may be TRBD1 or TRBD2 (5 bases each). CDR3 length: 14 residues. Trimming left V 0 bases short and J 10 bases short, with 15 bases between. Germline V gives CDR1 SEHNR, CDR2 FQNEAQ (reference sequence).